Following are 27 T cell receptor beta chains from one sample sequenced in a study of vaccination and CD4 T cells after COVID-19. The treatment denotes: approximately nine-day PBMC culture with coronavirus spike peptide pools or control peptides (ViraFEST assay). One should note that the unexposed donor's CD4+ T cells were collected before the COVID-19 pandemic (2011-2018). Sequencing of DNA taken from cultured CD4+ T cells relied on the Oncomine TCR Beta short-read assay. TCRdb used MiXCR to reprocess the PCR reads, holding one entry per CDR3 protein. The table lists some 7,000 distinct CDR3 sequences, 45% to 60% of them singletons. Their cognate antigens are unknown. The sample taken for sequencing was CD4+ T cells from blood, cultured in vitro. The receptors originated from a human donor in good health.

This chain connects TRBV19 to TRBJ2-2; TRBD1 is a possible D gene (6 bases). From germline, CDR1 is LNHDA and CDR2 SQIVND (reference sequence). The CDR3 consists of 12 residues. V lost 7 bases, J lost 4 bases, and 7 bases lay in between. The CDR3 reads CASIRGTGELFF. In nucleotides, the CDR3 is TGTGCCAGTATCAGGGGCACCGGGGAGCTGTTTTTT.

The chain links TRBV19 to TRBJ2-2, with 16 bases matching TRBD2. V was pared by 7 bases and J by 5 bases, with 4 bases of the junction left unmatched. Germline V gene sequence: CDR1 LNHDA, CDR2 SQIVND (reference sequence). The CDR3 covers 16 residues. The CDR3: CASTTGLAGGTGELFF. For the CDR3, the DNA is TGTGCCAGTACGACGGGACTAGCGGGAGGGACCGGGGAGCTGTTTTTT.

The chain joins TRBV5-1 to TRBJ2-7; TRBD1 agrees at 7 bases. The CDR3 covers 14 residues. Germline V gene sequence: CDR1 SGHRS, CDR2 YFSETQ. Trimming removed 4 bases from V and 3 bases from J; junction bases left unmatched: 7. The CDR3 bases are TGCGCCAGCAGCAATACAGGGGTGAACTACGAGCAGTACTTC. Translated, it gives CASSNTGVNYEQYF. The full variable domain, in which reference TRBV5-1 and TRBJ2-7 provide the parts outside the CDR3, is KAGVTQTPRYLIKTRGQQVTLSCSPISGHRSVSWYQQTPGQGLQFLFEYFSETQRNKGNFPGRFSGRQFSNSRSEMNVSTLELGDSALYLCASSNTGVNYEQYFGPGTRLTVT.

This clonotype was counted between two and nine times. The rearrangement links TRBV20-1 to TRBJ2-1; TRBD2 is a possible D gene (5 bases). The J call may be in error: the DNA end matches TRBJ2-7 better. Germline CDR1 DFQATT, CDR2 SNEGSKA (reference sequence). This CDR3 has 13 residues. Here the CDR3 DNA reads TGCAGTGCTAGAGGGGAGTATACCTACGAGCAGTACTTC. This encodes CSARGEYTYEQYF.

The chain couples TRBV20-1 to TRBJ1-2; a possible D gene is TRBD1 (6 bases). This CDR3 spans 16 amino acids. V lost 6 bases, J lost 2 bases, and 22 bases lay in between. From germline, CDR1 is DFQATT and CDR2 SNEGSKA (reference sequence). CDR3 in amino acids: CSAAGQYDLPNYGYTF. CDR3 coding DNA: TGCAGTGCCGCCGGACAGTACGATCTTCCAAACTATGGCTACACCTTC.

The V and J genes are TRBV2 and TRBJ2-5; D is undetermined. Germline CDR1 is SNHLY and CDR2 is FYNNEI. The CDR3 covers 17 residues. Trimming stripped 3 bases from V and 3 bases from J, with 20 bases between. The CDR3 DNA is TGTGCCAGCAGTGACACTGGTTTTCTGGGTCGAGAAGAGACCCAGTACTTC. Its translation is CASSDTGFLGREETQYF.

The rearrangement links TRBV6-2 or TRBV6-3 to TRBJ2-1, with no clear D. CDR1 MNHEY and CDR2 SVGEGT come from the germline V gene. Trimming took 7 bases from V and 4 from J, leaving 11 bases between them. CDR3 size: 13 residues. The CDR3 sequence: CASIGRAYNEQFF. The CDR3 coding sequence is TGTGCCAGCATCGGGCGAGCGTACAATGAGCAGTTCTTC.

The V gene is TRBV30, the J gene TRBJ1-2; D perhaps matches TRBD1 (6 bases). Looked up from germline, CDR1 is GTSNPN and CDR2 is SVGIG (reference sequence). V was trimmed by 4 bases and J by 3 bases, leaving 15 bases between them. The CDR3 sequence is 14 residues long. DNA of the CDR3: TGTGCCTGGAACGGGGGCCAGAGGTACTATGGCTACACCTTC. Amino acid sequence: CAWNGGQRYYGYTF.

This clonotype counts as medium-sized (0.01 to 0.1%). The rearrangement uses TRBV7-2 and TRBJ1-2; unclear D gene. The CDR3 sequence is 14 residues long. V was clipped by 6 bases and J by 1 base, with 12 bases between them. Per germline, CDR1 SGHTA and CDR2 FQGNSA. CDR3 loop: CASRGATFNYGYTF. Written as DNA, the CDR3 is TGTGCCAGCAGGGGCGCCACGTTTAACTATGGCTACACCTTC.

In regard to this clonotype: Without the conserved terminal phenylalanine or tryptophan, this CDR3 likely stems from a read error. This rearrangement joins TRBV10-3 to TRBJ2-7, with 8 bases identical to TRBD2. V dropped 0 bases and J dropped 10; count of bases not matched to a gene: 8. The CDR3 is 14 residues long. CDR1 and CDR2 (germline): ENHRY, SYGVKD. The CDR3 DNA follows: TGTGCCATCAGTGAGTCGGTCCGTAGCGGGGACCAGTACTCC. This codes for CAISESVRSGDQYS.

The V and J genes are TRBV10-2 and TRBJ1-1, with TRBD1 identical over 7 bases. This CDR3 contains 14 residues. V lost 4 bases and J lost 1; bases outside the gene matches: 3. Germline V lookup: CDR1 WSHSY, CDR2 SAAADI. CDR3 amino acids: CASSVKGANTEAFF. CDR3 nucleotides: TGCGCCAGCAGTGTTAAGGGGGCGAACACTGAAGCTTTCTTT.

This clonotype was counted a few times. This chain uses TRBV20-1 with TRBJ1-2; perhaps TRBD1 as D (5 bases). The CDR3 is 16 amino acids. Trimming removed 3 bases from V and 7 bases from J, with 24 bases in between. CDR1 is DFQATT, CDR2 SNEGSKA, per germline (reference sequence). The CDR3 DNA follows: TGCAGTGCTAGGAAGGGCCTACAGAGGGGACCGTTTGGCTACACCTTC. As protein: CSARKGLQRGPFGYTF.

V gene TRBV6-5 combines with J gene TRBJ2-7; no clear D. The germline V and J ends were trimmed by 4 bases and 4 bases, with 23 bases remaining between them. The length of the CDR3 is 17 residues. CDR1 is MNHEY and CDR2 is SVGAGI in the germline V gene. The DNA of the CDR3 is TGTGCCAGCAGTTTTGACAAACTTGGCTCTCCTCGGTACGAGCAGTACTTC. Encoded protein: CASSFDKLGSPRYEQYF.

The CDR3 loop is CASSFRDRSPYEQYF. The CDR3 DNA is TGTGCCAGCAGCTTCCGGGACAGGTCGCCCTACGAGCAGTACTTC. The J gene is TRBJ2-7, the V gene TRBV7-9; 8 positions match TRBD1. CDR1 SEHNR and CDR2 FQNEAQ come from the germline V gene (reference sequence). There are 15 residues in the CDR3. J lost 2 bases, V lost 3 bases, and 6 bases had no gene match.

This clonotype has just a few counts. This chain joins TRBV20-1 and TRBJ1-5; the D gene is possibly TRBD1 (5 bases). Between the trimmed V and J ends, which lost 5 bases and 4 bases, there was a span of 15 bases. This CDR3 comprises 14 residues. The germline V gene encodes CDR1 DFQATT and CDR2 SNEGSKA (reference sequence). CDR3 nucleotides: TGCAGTGCTTCCGTCGGGACGGCAAATCAGCCCCAGCATTTT. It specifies CSASVGTANQPQHF.

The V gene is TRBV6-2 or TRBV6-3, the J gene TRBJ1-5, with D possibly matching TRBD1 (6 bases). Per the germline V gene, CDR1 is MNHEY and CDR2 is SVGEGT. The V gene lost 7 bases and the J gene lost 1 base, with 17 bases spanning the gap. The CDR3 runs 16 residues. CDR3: CASTTTTGLSNQPQHF. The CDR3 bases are TGTGCCAGCACCACAACAACAGGGTTGAGCAATCAGCCCCAGCATTTT.

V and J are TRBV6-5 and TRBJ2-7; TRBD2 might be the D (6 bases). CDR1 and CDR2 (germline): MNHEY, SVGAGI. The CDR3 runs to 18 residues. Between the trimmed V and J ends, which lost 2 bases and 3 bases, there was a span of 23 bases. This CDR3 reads CASSYQSPRGLNDYEQYF. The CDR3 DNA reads TGTGCCAGCAGTTACCAGAGCCCCCGGGGACTCAATGACTACGAGCAGTACTTC.

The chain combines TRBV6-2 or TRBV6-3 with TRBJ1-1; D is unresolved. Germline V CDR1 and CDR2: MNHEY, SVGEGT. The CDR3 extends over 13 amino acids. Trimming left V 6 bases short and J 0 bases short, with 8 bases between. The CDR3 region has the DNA TGTGCCAGCAGGTCCGGGGTGAACACTGAAGCTTTCTTT. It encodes CASRSGVNTEAFF.

The CDR3 spells CASSLGMTGESLWYEQYF. The DNA for the CDR3 is TGTGCCAGCAGCTTGGGGATGACAGGGGAATCGCTTTGGTACGAGCAGTACTTC. The rearrangement uses TRBV5-5 and TRBJ2-7; 8 bases line up with TRBD1. The CDR3 is 18 residues long. Germline values: CDR1 SGHKS, CDR2 YYEKEE (reference sequence). V trimming: 0 bases; J trimming: 4 bases; junction bases outside the gene matches: 15.

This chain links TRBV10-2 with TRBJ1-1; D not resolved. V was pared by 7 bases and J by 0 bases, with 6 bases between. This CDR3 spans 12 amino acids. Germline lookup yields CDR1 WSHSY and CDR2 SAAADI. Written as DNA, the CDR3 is TGCGCCAGCAATGACCTGAACACTGAAGCTTTCTTT. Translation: CASNDLNTEAFF.

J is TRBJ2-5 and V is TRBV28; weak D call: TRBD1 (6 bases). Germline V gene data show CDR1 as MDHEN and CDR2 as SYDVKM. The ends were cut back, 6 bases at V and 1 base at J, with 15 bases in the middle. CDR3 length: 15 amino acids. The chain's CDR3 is CASRAPTGFQETQYF. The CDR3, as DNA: TGTGCCAGCAGGGCCCCCACAGGGTTCCAAGAGACCCAGTACTTC.

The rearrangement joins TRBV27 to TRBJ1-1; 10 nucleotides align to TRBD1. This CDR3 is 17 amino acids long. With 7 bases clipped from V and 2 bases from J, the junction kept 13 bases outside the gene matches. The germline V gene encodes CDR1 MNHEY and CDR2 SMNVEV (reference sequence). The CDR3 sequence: CASTDTDRGGSNTEAFF. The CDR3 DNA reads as TGTGCCAGCACTGATACGGACAGGGGGGGTTCTAACACTGAAGCTTTCTTT.

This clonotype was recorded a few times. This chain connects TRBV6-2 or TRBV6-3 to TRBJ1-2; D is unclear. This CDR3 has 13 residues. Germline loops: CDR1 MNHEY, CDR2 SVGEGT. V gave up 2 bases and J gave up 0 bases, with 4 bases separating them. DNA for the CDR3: TGTGCCAGCAGTTACGCCTCTAACTATGGCTACACCTTC. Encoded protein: CASSYASNYGYTF.

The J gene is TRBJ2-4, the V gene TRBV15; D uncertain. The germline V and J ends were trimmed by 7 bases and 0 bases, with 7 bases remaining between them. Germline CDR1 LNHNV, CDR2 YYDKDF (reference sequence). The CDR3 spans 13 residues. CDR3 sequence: CATKALAKNIQYF. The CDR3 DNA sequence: TGTGCCACCAAGGCTCTAGCCAAAAACATTCAGTACTTC.

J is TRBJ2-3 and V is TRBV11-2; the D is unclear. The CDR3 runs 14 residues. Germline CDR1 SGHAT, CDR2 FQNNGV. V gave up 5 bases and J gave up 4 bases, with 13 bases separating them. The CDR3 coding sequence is TGTGCCAGCAGCCCGCCGGCAGCTCCAGATACGCAGTATTTT. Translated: CASSPPAAPDTQYF. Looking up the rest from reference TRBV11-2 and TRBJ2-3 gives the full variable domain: EAGVAQSPRYKIIEKRQSVAFWCNPISGHATLYWYQQILGQGPKLLIQFQNNGVVDDSQLPKDRFSAERLKGVDSTLKIQPAKLEDSAVYLCASSPPAAPDTQYFGPGTRLTVL.

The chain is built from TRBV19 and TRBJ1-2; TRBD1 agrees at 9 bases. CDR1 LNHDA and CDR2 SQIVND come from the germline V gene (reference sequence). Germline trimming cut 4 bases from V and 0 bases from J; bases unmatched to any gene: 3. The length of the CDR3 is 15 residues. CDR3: CASSRDRDTNYGYTF. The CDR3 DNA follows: TGTGCCAGTAGTAGGGACAGGGATACTAACTATGGCTACACCTTC. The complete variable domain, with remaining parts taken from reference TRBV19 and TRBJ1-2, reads DGGITQSPKYLFRKEGQNVTLSCEQNLNHDAMYWYRQDPGQGLRLIYYSQIVNDFQKGDIAEGYSVSREKKESFPLTVTSAQKNPTAFYLCASSRDRDTNYGYTFGSGTRLTVV.

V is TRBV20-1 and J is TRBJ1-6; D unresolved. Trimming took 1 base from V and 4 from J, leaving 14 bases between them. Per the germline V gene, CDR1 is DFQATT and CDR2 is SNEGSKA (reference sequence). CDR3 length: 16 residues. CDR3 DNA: TGCAGTGCTAGAGTTATAATTACCGGTTATAATTCACCCCTCCACTTT. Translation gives CSARVIITGYNSPLHF.